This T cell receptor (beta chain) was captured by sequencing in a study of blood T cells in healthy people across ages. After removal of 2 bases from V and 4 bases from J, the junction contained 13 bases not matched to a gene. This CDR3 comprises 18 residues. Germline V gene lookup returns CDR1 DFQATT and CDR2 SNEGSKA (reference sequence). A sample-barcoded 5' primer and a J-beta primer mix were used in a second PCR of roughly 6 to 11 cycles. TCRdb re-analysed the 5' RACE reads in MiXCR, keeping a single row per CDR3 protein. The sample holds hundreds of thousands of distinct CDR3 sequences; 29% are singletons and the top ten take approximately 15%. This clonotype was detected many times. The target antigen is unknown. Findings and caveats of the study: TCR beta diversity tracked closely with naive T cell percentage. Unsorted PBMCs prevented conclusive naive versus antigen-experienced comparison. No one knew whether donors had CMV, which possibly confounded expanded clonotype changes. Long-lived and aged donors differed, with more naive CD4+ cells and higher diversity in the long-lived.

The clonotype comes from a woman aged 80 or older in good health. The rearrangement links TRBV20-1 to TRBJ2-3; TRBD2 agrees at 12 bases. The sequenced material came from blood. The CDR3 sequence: CSARTLAGGQVVSDTQYF. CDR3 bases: TGCAGTGCTAGAACCCTAGCGGGGGGGCAGGTTGTGTCAGATACGCAGTATTTT.